These 10 T cell receptor beta chains were all obtained from the same sample, sequenced in a study of identical twins. TCRdb reprocessed the 5' RACE reads via MiXCR and lists one record per CDR3 protein. The repertoire holds 450,000 or so distinct CDR3 sequences, with approximately 15% as singletons. The same data also contributed to another study, on yellow fever vaccine responses in identical twins.

Sequenced input: CD4+ T cells sorted from blood. The receptors shown here come from a woman aged 18-29 years in good health.

Ten or more counts support this clonotype. The CDR3 protein is CASSLVPTTGELFF. The CDR3 region has the DNA TGTGCCAGCAGCTTAGTTCCGACAACCGGGGAGCTGTTTTTT. V usage is TRBV7-2 and J usage is TRBJ2-2; D not resolved. The CDR3 spans 14 residues. CDR1 and CDR2 from the germline V gene are SGHTA and FQGNSA. V was pared by 1 base and J by 5 bases, with 8 bases between. Variable domain in full (rest from reference TRBV7-2 and TRBJ2-2): GAGVSQSPSNKVTEKGKDVELRCDPISGHTALYWYRQSLGQGLEFLIYFQGNSAPDKSGLPSDRFSAERTGGSVSTLTIQRTQQEDSAVYLCASSLVPTTGELFFGEGSRLTVL.

The gene calls are TRBV9 and TRBJ2-3; weak D call: TRBD2 (6 bases). The CDR3 consists of 16 residues. The germline V and J ends were trimmed by 0 bases and 2 bases, with 13 bases remaining between them. Germline V gene data show CDR1 as SGDLS and CDR2 as YYNGEE. The CDR3 region is CASSVGGRDSTDTQYF. In DNA form, the CDR3 reads TGTGCCAGCAGCGTAGGGGGCCGGGACTCCACAGATACGCAGTATTTT.

Many counts were recorded for this clonotype. The rearrangement links TRBV10-3 to TRBJ2-5, with 9 bases aligning to TRBD2. J lost 2 bases, V lost 9 bases, and 7 bases had no gene match. Germline CDR1 reads ENHRY; CDR2 reads SYGVKD. The length of the CDR3 is 14 residues. CDR3 residues: CAMAEAGGQETQYF. The DNA of the CDR3 is TGTGCCATGGCTGAAGCGGGAGGACAAGAGACCCAGTACTTC.

The rearrangement joins TRBV5-6 to TRBJ1-2; D unclear. This CDR3 region has 14 residues. CDR1 is SGHDT, CDR2 YYEEEE, per germline. Trimming removed 4 bases from V and 2 bases from J, with 12 bases in between. CDR3 region: CASSVEGPNYGYTF. CDR3 nucleotides: TGTGCCAGCAGCGTGGAGGGTCCCAACTATGGCTACACCTTC.

The V gene is TRBV3-1, the J gene TRBJ2-4; unclear D gene. CDR3 size: 12 residues. Germline CDR1 and CDR2: LGHDT and YNNKEL (reference sequence). V was clipped by 4 bases and J by 9 bases, with 10 bases between them. CDR3 loop: CASSPKLGIQYF. CDR3 sequence (DNA): TGTGCCAGCAGCCCAAAATTGGGCATTCAGTACTTC. Combining the CDR3 with reference TRBV3-1 and TRBJ2-4 gives the whole variable domain DTAVSQTPKYLVTQMGNDKSIKCEQNLGHDTMYWYKQDSKKFLKIMFSYNNKELIINETVPNRFSPKSPDKAHLNLHINSLELGDSAVYFCASSPKLGIQYFGAGTRLSVL.

This clonotype was observed a few times. The chain combines TRBV5-1 with TRBJ2-5; tentative D call: TRBD2 (6 bases). Germline V gene data show CDR1 as SGHRS and CDR2 as YFSETQ. CDR3 length: 15 amino acids. The V end was cut by 6 bases, the J end by 2 bases, with 17 bases between. CDR3 region: CASTPNVAVQETQYF. DNA for the CDR3: TGCGCCAGCACCCCCAACGTAGCGGTTCAAGAGACCCAGTACTTC.

The rearrangement links TRBV20-1 to TRBJ2-7; 8 nucleotides agree with TRBD2. This CDR3 is built from 15 residues. Unmatched junction bases numbered 8, after V lost 3 bases and J lost 1 base. Looked up from germline, CDR1 is DFQATT and CDR2 is SNEGSKA (reference sequence). CDR3 sequence: CSASDLAGRSYEQYF. In nucleotides, the CDR3 is TGCAGTGCTAGTGATCTAGCGGGCCGGTCCTACGAGCAGTACTTC.

The rearrangement uses TRBV7-6 and TRBJ2-3, with 9 nucleotides matching TRBD1. There are 18 residues in the CDR3. V trimming: 6 bases; J trimming: 4 bases; junction bases outside the gene matches: 17. Germline V gene sequence: CDR1 SGHVS, CDR2 FNYEAQ. The CDR3 here is CASSPGTGWLGGPDTQYF. The CDR3 DNA reads TGTGCCAGCAGTCCCGGGACAGGGTGGCTAGGGGGTCCAGATACGCAGTATTTT.

This clonotype was counted only a few times. The chain links TRBV28 to TRBJ2-5; the D gene is possibly TRBD1 (6 bases). Trimming removed 3 bases from V and 7 bases from J, with 18 bases in between. The V gene's germline CDR1 is MDHEN and CDR2 SYDVKM. The CDR3 runs to 15 residues. The CDR3: CASSLVGGEGGTQYF. DNA for the CDR3: TGTGCCAGCAGTTTGGTTGGCGGAGAAGGGGGGACCCAGTACTTC.

The chain links TRBV18 to TRBJ2-1; D possibly corresponds to TRBD2 (5 bases). This CDR3 is 16 amino acids long. Germline lookup yields CDR1 KGHSH and CDR2 LQKENI. Trimming took 0 bases from V and 0 from J, leaving 9 bases between them. DNA of the CDR3: TGTGCCAGCTCACCACCGTTAGCGACCTCCTACAATGAGCAGTTCTTC. As protein: CASSPPLATSYNEQFF.